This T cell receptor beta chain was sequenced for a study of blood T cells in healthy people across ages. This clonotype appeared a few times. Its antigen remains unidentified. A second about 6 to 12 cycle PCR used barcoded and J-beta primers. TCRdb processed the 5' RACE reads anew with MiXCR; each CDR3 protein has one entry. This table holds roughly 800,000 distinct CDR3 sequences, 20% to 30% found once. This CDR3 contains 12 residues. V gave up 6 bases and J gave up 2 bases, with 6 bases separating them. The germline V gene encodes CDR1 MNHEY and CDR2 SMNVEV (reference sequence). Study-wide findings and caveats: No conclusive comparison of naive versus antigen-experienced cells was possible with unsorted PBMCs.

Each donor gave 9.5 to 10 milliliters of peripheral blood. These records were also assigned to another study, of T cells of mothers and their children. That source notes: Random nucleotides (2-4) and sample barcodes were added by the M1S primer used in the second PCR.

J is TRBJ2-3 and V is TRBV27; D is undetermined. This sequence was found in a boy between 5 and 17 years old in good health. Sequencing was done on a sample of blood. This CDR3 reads CASRRFTDTQYF. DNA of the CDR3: TGTGCCAGCAGGCGTTTCACAGATACGCAGTATTTT.